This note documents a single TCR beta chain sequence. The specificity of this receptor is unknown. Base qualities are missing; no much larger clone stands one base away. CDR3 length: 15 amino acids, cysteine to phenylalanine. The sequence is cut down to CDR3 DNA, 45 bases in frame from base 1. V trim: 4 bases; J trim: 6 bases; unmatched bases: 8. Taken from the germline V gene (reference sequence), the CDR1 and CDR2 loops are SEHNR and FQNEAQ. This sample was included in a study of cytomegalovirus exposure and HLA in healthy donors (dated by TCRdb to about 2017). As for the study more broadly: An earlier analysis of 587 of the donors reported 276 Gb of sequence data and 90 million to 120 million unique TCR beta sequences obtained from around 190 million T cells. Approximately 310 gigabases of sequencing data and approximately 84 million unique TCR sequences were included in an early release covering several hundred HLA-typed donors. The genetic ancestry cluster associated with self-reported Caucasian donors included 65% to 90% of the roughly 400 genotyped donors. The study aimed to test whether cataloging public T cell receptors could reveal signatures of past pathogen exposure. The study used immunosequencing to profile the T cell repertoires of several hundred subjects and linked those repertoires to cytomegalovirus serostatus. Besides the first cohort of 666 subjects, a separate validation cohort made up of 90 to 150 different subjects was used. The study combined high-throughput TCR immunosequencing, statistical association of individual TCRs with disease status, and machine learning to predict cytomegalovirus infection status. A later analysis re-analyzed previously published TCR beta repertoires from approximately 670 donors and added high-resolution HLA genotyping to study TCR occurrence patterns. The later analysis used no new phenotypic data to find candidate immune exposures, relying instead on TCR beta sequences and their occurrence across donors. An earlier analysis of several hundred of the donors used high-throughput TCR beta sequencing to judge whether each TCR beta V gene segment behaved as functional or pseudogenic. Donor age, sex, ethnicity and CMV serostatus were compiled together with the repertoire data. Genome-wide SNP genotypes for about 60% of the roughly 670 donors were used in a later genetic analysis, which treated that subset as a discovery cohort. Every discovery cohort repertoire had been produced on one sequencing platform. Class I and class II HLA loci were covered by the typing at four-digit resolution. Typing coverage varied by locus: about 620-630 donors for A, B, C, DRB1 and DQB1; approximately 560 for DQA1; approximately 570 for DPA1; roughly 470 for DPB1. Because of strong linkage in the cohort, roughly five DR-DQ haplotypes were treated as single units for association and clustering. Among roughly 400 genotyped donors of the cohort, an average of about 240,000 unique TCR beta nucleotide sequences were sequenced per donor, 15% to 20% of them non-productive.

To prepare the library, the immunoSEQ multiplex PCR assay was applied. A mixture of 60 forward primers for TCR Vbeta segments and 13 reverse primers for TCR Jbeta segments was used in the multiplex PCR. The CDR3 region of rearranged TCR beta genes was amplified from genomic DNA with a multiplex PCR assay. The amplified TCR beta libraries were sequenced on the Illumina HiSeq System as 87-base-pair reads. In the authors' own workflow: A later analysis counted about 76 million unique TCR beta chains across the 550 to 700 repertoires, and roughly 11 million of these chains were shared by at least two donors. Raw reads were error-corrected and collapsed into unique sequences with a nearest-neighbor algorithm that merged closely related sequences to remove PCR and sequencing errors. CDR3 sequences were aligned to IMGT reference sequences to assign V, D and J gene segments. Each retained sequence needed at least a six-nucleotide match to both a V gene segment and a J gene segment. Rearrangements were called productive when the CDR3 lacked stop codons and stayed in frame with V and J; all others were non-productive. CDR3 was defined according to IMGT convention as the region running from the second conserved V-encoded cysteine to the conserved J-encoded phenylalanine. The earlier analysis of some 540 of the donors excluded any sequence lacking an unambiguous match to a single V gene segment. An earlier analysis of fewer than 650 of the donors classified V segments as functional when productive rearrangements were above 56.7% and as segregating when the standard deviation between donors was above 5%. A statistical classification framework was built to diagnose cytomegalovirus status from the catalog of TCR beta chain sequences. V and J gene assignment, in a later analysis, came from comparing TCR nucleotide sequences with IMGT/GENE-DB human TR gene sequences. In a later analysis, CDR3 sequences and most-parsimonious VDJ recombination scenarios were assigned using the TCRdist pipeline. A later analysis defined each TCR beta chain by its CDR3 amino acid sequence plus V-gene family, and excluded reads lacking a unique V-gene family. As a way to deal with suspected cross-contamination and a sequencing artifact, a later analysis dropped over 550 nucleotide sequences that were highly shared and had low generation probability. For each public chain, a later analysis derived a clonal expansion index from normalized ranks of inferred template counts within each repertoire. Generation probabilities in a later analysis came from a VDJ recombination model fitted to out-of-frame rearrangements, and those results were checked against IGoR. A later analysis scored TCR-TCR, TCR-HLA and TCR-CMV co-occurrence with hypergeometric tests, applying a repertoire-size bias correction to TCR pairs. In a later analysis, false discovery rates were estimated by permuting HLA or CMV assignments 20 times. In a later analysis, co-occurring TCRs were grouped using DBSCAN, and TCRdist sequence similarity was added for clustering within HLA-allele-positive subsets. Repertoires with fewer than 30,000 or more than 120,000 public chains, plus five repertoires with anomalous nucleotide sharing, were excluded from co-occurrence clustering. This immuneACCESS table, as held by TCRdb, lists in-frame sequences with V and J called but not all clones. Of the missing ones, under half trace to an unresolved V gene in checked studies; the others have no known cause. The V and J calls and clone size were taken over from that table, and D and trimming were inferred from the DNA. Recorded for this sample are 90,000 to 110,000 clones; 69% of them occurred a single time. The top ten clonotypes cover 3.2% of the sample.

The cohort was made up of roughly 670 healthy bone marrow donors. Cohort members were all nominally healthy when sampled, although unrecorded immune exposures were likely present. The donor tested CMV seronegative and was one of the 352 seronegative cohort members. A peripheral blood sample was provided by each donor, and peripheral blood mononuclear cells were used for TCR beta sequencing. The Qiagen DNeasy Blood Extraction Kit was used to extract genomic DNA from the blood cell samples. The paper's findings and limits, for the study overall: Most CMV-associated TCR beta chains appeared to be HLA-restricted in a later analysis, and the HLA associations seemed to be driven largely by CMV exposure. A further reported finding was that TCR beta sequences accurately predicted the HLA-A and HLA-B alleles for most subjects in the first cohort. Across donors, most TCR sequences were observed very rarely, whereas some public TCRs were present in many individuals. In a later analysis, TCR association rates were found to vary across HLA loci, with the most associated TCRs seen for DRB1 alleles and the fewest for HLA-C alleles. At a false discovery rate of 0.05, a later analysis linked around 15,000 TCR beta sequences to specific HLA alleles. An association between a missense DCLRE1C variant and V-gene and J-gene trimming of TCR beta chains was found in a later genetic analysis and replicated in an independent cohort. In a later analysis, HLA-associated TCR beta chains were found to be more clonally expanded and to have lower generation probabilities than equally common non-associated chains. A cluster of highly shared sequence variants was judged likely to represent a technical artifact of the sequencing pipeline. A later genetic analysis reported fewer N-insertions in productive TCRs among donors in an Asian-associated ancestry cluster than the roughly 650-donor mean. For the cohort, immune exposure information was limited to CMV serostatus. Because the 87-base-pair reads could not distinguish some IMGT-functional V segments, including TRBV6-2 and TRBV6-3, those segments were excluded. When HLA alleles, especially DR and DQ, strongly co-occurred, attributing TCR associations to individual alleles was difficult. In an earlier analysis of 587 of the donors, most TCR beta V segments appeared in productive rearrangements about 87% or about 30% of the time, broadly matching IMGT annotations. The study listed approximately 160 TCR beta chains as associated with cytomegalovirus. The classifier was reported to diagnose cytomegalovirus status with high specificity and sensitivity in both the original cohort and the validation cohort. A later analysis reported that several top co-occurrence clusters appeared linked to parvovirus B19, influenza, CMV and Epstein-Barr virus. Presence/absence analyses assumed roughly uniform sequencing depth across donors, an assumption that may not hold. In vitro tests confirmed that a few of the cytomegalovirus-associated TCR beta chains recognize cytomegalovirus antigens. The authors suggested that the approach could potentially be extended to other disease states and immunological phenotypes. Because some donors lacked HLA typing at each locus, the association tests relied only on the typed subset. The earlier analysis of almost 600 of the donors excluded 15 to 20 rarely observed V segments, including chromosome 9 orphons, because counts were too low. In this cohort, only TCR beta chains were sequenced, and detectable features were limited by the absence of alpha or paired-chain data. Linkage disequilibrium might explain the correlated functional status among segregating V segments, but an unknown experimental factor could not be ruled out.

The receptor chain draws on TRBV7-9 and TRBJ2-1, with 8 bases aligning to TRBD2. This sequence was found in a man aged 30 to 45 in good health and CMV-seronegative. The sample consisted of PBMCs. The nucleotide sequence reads TGTGCCAGCAGCTGGAGGGAGCGGGAGCCCAATGAGCAGTTCTTC. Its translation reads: CASSWREREPNEQFF. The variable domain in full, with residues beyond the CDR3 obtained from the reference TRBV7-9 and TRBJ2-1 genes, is DTGVSQNPRHKITKRGQNVTFRCDPISEHNRLYWYRQTLGQGPEFLTYFQNEAQLEKSRLLSDRFSAERPKGSFSTLEIQRTEQGDSAMYLCASSWREREPNEQFFGPGTRLTVL.